One and the same sample provided the 10 T cell receptor beta chains below, sequenced in a study of post-analysis software for immune sequencing data. Every TCR beta cDNA library bore unique molecular identifiers. TCRdb called the PCR reads again in MiXCR, with one record for every CDR3 protein. The sample yields approximately 770,000 distinct CDR3 sequences, roughly 50% seen once. Their specific antigens are unknown. General study findings and limits: Higher frequency in patients than in controls was seen for roughly 5 TRBV segments, with TRBV5-6, TRBV5-1 and TRBV20-1 among them.

Sequencing was performed on blood. The origin of the receptors is a girl aged 5-17 years with multiple sclerosis.

This sequence joins TRBV4-3 and TRBJ2-2; no definite D call. The CDR3 spans 15 residues. Germline CDR1 is LGHNA and CDR2 is YSLEER. The V gene lost 0 bases and the J gene lost 3 bases, with 8 bases spanning the gap. DNA of the CDR3: TGCGCCAGCAGCCAAGATGAACGGTACACCGGGGAGCTGTTTTTT. Translating gives CASSQDERYTGELFF.

This clonotype was found a few times. The chain uses TRBV20-1 and TRBJ2-5, with D unresolved. This CDR3 contains 11 residues. CDR1 DFQATT and CDR2 SNEGSKA come from the germline V gene (reference sequence). Trimming removed 2 bases from V and 3 bases from J, with 4 bases in between. CDR3 protein: CSARQEETQYF. CDR3 bases: TGCAGTGCTAGACAGGAAGAGACCCAGTACTTC.

The J gene is TRBJ2-3, the V gene TRBV5-6, with D unclear. Trimming pared 2 bases from V and 5 bases from J, leaving 15 bases between. This CDR3 spans 15 amino acids. Germline V gene data show CDR1 as SGHDT and CDR2 as YYEEEE. The DNA for the CDR3 is TGTGCCAGCAGCTTCCCGACACGGATTGGAGATACGCAGTATTTT. Translation: CASSFPTRIGDTQYF. The entire variable domain, with the rest obtained from reference TRBV5-6 and TRBJ2-3, is as follows: DAGVTQSPTHLIKTRGQQVTLRCSPKSGHDTVSWYQQALGQGPQFIFQYYEEEERQRGNFPDRFSGHQFPNYSSELNVNALLLGDSALYLCASSFPTRIGDTQYFGPGTRLTVL.

About this clonotype itself: A read error may produce the germline difference seen at one junction end. This rearrangement joins TRBV4-3 to TRBJ2-1, with D hard to call. This CDR3 spans 13 amino acids. CDR1 is LGHNA and CDR2 is YSLEER in the germline V gene. CDR3 coding DNA: TGCGCCAGCAGCCAGCGCCTGAACAAGGAGCAGTTCTTC. Encoded protein: CASSQRLNKEQFF.

This clonotype was found once. One end of the junction fails to match germline, which may point to a read error. The chain is built from TRBV6-2 or TRBV6-3 and TRBJ2-3; no firm D call. The CDR3 is made up of 13 amino acids. CDR1 and CDR2 from the germline V gene are MNHEY and SVGEGT. This chain's CDR3 is CASSYPSTDAQYF. CDR3 DNA sequence: TGTGCCAGCAGTTACCCGAGCACAGATGCGCAGTATTTT.

The J gene is TRBJ2-7, the V gene TRBV7-6; possibly TRBD1 for D (5 bases). The germline V and J ends were trimmed by 5 bases and 0 bases, with 23 bases remaining between them. The CDR3 is 18 residues long. Germline CDR1 and CDR2: SGHVS and FNYEAQ. The CDR3 here is CASSPKGPPLARSYEQYF. The CDR3 nucleotides are TGTGCCAGCAGCCCAAAGGGGCCCCCCTTGGCCCGCTCCTACGAGCAGTACTTC. Using reference TRBV7-6 and TRBJ2-7 for the parts outside the CDR3, the full variable domain is GAGVSQSPRYKVTKRGQDVALRCDPISGHVSLYWYRQALGQGPEFLTYFNYEAQQDKSGLPNDRFSAERPEGSISTLTIQRTEQRDSAMYRCASSPKGPPLARSYEQYFGPGTRLTVT.

The chain carries TRBV7-9 and TRBJ2-7, with D uncertain. Germline V gene data show CDR1 as SEHNR and CDR2 as FQNEAQ (reference sequence). Deletions cut 4 bases from V and 4 bases from J, with 11 bases between. The length of the CDR3 is 13 residues. CDR3 region: CASSSSEEYEQYF. DNA of the CDR3: TGTGCCAGCAGCTCTTCCGAGGAGTACGAGCAGTACTTC.

The chain joins TRBV4-2 to TRBJ2-1, with unresolved D. Germline V gives CDR1 LGHNA, CDR2 YNFKEQ. This CDR3 has 13 residues. V was shortened by 1 base and J by 10 bases, with 11 bases between the two germline ends. The DNA for the CDR3 is TGTGCCAGCAGCCAAGTGTCCTATCCAGAGCAGTTCTTC. Protein product: CASSQVSYPEQFF.

V and J are TRBV7-2 and TRBJ2-7; D might be TRBD2 (6 bases). The J call may be mistaken, given a closer DNA end match to TRBJ2-5. The CDR3 spans 15 residues. Germline V lookup: CDR1 SGHTA, CDR2 FQGNSA. Here the CDR3 DNA reads TGTGCCAGCAGCTTAGAAGGAGTAGGGAGGGAGACCCAGTACTTC. Encoded protein: CASSLEGVGRETQYF.

This clonotype was observed a few times. CDR3 nucleotides: TGTGCCAGCGGGGACAGGGGGCTGGTAGCGGGATTCACACAAGAGACCCAGTACTTC. Translation: CASGDRGLVAGFTQETQYF. The rearrangement joins TRBV6-1 to TRBJ2-5; 12 bases line up with TRBD1. The germline CDR1 and CDR2 sequences are MNHNS and SASEGT. V lost 8 bases to trimming and J lost 2 bases; unmatched junction nucleotides: 18. The CDR3 is made up of 19 amino acids.